This entry is about one TCR beta chain. After extraction with the RNeasy kit, roughly 0.45 to 1 ug of the RNA was reverse transcribed using random hexamers. An immunoSEQ multiplex PCR generated amplified TCR beta CDR3 products spanning 54 Vbeta and 13 Jbeta. TCRdb ran MiXCR on the immunoSEQ multiplex PCR reads and lists one entry per CDR3 protein. The repertoire holds over 200,000 distinct CDR3 sequences, with approximately 95% as singletons. This record comes from a study of CD8 T cells in Susac syndrome. Germline CDR1 and CDR2: SGHDT and YYEEEE. V was pared by 4 bases and J by 5 bases, with 15 bases between. CDR3 length: 14 residues. Both CD4+ and CD8+ T cells were negatively isolated, and TEMRA cells underwent FACS enrichment.

Sequenced sample: CD4+ T cells from PBMCs. The TCR sequence derives from a human donor with multiple sclerosis. The genes are TRBV5-6 and TRBJ2-5; D uncertain. Here the CDR3 reads CASSLGPGDETQYF. In DNA, the CDR3 is TGTGCCAGCAGCCTCGGCCCGGGTGATGAGACCCAGTACTTC.